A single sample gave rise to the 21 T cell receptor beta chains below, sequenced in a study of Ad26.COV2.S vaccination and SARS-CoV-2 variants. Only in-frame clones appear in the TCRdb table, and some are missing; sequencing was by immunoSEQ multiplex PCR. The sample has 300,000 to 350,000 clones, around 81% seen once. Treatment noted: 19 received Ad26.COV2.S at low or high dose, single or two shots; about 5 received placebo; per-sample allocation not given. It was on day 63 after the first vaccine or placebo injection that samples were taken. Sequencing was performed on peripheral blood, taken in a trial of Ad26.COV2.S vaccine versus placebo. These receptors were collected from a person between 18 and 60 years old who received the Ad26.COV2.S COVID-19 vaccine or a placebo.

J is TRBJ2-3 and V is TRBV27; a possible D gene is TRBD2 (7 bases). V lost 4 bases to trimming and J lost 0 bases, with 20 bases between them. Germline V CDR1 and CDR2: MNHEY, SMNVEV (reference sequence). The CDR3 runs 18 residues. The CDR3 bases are TGTGCCAGCAGTTCCCTCTTCTACAGGGAGGGTAGCACAGATACGCAGTATTTT. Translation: CASSSLFYREGSTDTQYF.

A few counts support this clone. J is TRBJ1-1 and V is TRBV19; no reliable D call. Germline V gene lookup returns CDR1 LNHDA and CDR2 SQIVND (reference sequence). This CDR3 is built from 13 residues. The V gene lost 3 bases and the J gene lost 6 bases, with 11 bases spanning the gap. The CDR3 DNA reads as TGTGCCAGTAGTATCATCGGATTTTCTGAAGCTTTCTTT. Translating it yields CASSIIGFSEAFF.

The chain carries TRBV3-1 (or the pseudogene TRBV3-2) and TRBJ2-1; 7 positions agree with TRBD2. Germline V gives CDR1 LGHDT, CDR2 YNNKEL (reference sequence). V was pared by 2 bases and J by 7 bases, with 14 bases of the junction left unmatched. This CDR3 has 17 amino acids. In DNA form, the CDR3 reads TGTGCCAGCAGCCAACAGCCGCCGGGACTAATAAGGAATGAGCAGTTCTTC. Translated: CASSQQPPGLIRNEQFF.

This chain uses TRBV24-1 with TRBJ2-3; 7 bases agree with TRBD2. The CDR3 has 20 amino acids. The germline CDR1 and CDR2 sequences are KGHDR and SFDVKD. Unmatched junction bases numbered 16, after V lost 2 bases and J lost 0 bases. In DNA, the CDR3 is TGTGCCACCAGTGATTATCGGGGTCTCCGCGGGGGTACTAGCACAGATACGCAGTATTTT. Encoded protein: CATSDYRGLRGGTSTDTQYF.

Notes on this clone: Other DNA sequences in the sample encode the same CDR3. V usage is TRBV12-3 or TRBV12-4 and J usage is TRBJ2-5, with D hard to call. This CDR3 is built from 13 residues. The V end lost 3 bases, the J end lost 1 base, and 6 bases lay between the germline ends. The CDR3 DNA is TGTGCCAGCAGTTTCCTCCCCCAAGAGACCCAGTACTTC. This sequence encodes CASSFLPQETQYF.

The CDR3 DNA sequence: TGCGCCAGCAGCCCCCGACCGGGCTCCGGTCGCGGCTACACCTTC. Encoded protein: CASSPRPGSGRGYTF. The J gene is TRBJ1-2, the V gene TRBV5-1, with D hard to call. Germline CDR1 is SGHRS and CDR2 is YFSETQ. CDR3 length: 15 amino acids. Trimming took off 4 bases at V and 8 bases at J, with 21 bases between the two ends.

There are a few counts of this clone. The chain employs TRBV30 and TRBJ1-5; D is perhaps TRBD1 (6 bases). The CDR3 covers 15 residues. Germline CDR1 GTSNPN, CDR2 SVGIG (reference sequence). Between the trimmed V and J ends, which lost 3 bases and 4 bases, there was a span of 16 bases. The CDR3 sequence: CAWSRQGPVNQPQHF. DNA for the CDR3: TGTGCCTGGAGCAGGCAGGGGCCCGTGAATCAGCCCCAGCATTTT.

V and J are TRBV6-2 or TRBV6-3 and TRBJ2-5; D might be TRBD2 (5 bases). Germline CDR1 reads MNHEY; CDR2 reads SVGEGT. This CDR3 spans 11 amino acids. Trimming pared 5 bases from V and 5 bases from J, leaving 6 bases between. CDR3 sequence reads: CASSRRETQYF. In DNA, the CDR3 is TGTGCCAGCAGTCGGAGGGAGACCCAGTACTTC.

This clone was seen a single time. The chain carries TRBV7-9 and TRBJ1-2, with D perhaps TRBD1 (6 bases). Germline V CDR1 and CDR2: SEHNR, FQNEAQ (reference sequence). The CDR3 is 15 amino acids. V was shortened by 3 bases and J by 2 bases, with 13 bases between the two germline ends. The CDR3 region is CASSFGGRRNYGYTF. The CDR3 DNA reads TGTGCCAGCAGCTTTGGGGGGCGCAGGAACTATGGCTACACCTTC.

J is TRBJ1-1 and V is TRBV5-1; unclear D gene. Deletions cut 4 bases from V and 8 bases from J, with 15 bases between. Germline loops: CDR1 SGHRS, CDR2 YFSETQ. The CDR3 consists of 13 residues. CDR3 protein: CASSPEVGREAFF. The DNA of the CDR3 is TGCGCCAGCAGCCCGGAAGTAGGAAGAGAAGCTTTCTTT.

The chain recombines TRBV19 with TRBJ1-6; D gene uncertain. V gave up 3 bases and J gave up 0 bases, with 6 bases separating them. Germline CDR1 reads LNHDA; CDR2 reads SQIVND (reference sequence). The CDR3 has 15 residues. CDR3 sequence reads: CASSIESSYNSPLHF. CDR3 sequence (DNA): TGTGCCAGTAGTATCGAGAGCTCCTATAATTCACCCCTCCACTTT.

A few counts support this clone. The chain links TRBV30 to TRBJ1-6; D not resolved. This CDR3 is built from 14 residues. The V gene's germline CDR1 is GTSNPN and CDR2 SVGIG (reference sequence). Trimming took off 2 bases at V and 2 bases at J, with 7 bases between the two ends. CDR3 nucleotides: TGTGCCTGGAGTTCCGACACCTATAATTCACCCCTCCACTTT. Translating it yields CAWSSDTYNSPLHF.

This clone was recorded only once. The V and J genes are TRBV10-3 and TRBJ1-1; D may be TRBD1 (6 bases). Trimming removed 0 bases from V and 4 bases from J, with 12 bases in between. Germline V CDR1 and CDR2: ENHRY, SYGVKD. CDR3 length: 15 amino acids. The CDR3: CAISESGGLGTEAFF. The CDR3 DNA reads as TGTGCCATCAGTGAGTCTGGGGGCTTGGGCACTGAAGCTTTCTTT.

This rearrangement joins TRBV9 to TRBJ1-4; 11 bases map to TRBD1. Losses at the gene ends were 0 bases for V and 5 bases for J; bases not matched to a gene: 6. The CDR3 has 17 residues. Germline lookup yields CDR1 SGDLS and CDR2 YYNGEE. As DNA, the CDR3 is TGTGCCAGCAGCGTAGGGGCGGACAGGGGGCCGAATGAAAAACTGTTTTTT. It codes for CASSVGADRGPNEKLFF.

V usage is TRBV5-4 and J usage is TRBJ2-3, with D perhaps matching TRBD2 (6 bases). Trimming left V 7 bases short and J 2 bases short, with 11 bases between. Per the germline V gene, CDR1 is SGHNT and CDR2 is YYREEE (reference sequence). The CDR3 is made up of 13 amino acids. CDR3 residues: CASGGEFTDTQYF. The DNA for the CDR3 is TGTGCCAGCGGCGGGGAGTTCACAGATACGCAGTATTTT.

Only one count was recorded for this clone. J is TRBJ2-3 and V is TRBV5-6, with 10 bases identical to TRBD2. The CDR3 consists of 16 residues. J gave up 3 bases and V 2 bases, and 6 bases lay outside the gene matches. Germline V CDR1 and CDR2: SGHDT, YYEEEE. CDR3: CASSFPSGGATDTQYF. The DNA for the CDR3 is TGTGCCAGCAGCTTCCCCAGCGGGGGGGCGACAGATACGCAGTATTTT.

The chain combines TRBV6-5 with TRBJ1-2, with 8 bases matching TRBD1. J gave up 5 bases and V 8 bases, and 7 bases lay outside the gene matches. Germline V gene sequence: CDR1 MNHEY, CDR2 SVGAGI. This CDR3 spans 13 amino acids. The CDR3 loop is CASGQGAGYGYTF. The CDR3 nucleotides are TGTGCCAGCGGGCAGGGGGCAGGTTATGGCTACACCTTC.

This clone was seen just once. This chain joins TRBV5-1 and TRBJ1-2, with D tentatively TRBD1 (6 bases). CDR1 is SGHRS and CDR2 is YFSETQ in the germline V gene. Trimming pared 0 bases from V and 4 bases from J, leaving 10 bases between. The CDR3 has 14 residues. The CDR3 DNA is TGCGCCAGCAGCTTGGGAACAGGGATCTATGGCTACACCTTC. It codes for CASSLGTGIYGYTF.

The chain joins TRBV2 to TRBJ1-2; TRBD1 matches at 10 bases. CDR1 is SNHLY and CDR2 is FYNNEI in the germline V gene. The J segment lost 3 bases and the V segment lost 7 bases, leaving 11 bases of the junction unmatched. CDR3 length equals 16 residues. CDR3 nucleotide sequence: TGTGCCAGCACCCCGGGACAGGGGACCGGGGACTATGGCTACACCTTC. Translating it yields CASTPGQGTGDYGYTF.

The CDR3: CASSLLRTEAFF. The DNA for the CDR3 is TGTGCCAGCAGTTTGTTAAGAACTGAAGCTTTCTTT. The chain is built from TRBV28 and TRBJ1-1, with D unresolved. The CDR3 has 12 amino acids. Looked up from germline, CDR1 is MDHEN and CDR2 is SYDVKM. V was trimmed by 3 bases and J by 5 bases, leaving 7 bases between them.

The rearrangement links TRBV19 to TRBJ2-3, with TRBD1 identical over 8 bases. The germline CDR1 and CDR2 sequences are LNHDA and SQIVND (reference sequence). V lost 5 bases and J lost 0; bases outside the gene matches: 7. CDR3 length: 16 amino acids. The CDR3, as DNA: TGTGCCAGTAGTGTGACAGGGGCAACTAGCACAGATACGCAGTATTTT. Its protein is CASSVTGATSTDTQYF.